Listed below are T cell receptor beta chains from one sample, sequenced in a study of T cells in Graves' hyperthyroidism and ophthalmopathy. In TCRdb, the multiplex PCR reads were re-called with MiXCR into one record per CDR3 protein. The sample lists roughly 720,000 distinct CDR3 sequences; about 18% were seen once. The sample comprised blood. These receptors were obtained from a man aged 45-65 years with Graves' hyperthyroidism. Each CDR3 is given with its conserved first and last residue.

CDR3	V	J
CASSTLAGGPMGGELFF	TRBV9	TRBJ2-2
CASRSDRRSFYEQYF	TRBV7-2	TRBJ2-7
CASSNRGLYYGYTF	TRBV6-1	TRBJ1-2
CAWSRNRDRLFF	TRBV30	TRBJ2-2
CASSQGQGALLEQFF	TRBV4-1	TRBJ2-1
CASSSGLAGSDTQYF	TRBV7-3	TRBJ2-3
CASSYGTTSYNEQFF	TRBV12-3/TRBV12-4	TRBJ2-1
CASSSSGGQGNTIYF	TRBV10-1	TRBJ1-3
CASLGQMYQETQYF	TRBV6-2/TRBV6-3	TRBJ2-5
CASSHGQIGNQPQHF	TRBV19	TRBJ1-5
CASIPGELSGNTIYF	TRBV28	TRBJ1-3
CSATTDLGGYEQYF	TRBV20-1	TRBJ2-7
CASSLGDREGTQYF	TRBV7-3	TRBJ2-5
CAWSVGDTGELFF	TRBV30	TRBJ2-2
CASSAQAGLAGGPRWNEQFF	TRBV7-3	TRBJ2-1
CSVEEGTTAYNEQFF	TRBV29-1	TRBJ2-1
CASSLFYSNQPQHF	TRBV6-2/TRBV6-3	TRBJ1-5
CASSTVPFTGRSNEQFF	TRBV19	TRBJ2-1
CSARVGTGGELFF	TRBV20-1	TRBJ2-2
CARDDYRGSGETQYF	TRBV4-1	TRBJ2-5
CSARDRLAPNTGELFF	TRBV20-1	TRBJ2-2
CASELAGVTYEQYF	TRBV7-9	TRBJ2-7
CASSPMEVRNTEAFF	TRBV2	TRBJ1-1
CASTHGTSPNNEQFF	TRBV27	TRBJ2-1